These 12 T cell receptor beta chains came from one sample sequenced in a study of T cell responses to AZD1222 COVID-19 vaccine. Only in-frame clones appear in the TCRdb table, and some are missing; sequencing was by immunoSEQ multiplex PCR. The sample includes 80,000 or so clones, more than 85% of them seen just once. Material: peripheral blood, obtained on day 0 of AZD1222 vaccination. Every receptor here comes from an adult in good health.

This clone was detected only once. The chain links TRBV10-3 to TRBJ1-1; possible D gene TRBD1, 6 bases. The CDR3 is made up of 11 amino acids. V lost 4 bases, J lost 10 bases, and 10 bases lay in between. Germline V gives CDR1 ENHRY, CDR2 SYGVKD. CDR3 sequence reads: CAISAGQTAFF. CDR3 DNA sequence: TGTGCCATCAGTGCTGGACAGACAGCTTTCTTT.

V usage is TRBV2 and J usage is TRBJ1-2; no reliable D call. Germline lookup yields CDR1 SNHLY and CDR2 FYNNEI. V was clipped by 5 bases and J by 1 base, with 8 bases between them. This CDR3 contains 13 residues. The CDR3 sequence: CASSQTRNYGYTF. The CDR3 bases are TGTGCCAGCAGTCAGACCCGTAACTATGGCTACACCTTC.

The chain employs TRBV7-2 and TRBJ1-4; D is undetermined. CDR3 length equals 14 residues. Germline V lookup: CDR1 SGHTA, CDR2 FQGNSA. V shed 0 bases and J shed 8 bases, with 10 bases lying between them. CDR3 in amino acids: CASSLAYVGEKLFF. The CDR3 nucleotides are TGTGCCAGCAGCTTAGCCTATGTCGGGGAAAAACTGTTTTTT.

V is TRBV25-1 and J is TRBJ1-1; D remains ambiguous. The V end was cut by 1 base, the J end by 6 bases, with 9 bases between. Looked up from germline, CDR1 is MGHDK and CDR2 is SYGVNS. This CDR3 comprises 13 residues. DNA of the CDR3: TGTGCCAGCAGTGAATCTAACAGTCCTGAAGCTTTCTTT. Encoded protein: CASSESNSPEAFF.

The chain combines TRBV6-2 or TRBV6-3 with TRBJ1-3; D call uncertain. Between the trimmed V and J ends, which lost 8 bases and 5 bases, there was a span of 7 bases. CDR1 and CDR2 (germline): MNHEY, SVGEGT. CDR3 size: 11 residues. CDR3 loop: CASGRRNTIYF. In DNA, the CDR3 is TGTGCCAGCGGCCGGCGAAACACCATATATTTT.

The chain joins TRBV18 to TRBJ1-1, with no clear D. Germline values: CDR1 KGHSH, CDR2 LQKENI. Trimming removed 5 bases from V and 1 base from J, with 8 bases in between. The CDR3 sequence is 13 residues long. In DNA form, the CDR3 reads TGTGCCAGCTCAGTGACGGCGAACACTGAAGCTTTCTTT. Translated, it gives CASSVTANTEAFF.

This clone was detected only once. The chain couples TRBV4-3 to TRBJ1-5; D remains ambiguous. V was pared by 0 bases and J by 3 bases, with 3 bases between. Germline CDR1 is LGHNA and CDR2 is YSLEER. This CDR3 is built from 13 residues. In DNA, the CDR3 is TGCGCCAGCAGCCAAGATCACAATCAGCCCCAGCATTTT. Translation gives CASSQDHNQPQHF.

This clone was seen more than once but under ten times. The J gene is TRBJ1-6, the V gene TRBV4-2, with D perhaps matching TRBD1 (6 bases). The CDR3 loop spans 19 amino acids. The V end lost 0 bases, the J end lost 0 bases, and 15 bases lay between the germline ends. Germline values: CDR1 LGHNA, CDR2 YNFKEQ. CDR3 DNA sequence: TGTGCCAGCAGCCAAGATATACAGGGCACGAGCTCCTATAATTCACCCCTCCACTTT. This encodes CASSQDIQGTSSYNSPLHF.

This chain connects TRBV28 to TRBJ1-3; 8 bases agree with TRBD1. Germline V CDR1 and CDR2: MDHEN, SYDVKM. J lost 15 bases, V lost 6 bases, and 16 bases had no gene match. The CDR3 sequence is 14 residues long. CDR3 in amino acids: CASRGRGQAPSRYF. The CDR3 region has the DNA TGTGCCAGCAGAGGGCGGGGACAGGCTCCCAGTAGATATTTT.

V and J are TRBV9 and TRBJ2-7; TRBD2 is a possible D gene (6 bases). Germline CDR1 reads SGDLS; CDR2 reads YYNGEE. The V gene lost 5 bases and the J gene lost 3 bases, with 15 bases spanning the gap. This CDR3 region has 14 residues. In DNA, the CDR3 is TGTGCCAGCAGTCCCGGAGGGGAGTTCTACGAGCAGTACTTC. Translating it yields CASSPGGEFYEQYF.

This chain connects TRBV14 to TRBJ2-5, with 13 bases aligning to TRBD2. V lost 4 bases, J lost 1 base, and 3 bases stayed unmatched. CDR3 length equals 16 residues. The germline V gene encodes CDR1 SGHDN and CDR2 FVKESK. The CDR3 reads CASSLRTSGGQETQYF. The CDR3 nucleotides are TGTGCCAGCAGCCTGCGGACTAGCGGGGGCCAAGAGACCCAGTACTTC.

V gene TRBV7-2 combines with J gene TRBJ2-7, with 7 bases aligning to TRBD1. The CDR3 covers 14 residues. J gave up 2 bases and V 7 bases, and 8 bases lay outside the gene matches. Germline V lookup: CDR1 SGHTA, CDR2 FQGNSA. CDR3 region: CASNPTGVPYEQYF. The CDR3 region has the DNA TGTGCCAGCAACCCTACAGGGGTCCCCTACGAGCAGTACTTC.